What follows are 22 T cell receptor beta chains derived from one specimen sequenced in a study of CD8 T cells in Susac syndrome. cDNA came from 0.5 to 1 ug RNA primed by random hexamers. A single record per CDR3 protein comes from TCRdb applying MiXCR to the immunoSEQ multiplex PCR reads. The table lists some 47,000 distinct CDR3 sequences, around 92% of them singletons. The sequenced sample consisted of CD8+ T cells from PBMCs. The source of these receptors is a human donor in good health.

The chain combines TRBV27 with TRBJ1-4; D uncertain. Germline values: CDR1 MNHEY, CDR2 SMNVEV (reference sequence). The germline V and J ends were trimmed by 2 bases and 8 bases, with 12 bases remaining between them. This CDR3 is 14 amino acids long. The CDR3 nucleotides are TGTGCCAGCAGTTTAAGTCCACTCTTCGAAAAACTGTTTTTT. Translating gives CASSLSPLFEKLFF. Based on the CDR3 plus reference TRBV27 and TRBJ1-4, the full variable domain is EAQVTQNPRYLITVTGKKLTVTCSQNMNHEYMSWYRQDPGLGLRQIYYSMNVEVTDKGDVPEGYKVSRKEKRNFPLILESPSPNQTSLYFCASSLSPLFEKLFFGSGTQLSVL.

The chain recombines TRBV10-2 with TRBJ2-7; D uncertain. This CDR3 comprises 14 residues. Germline values: CDR1 WSHSY, CDR2 SAAADI. V gave up 2 bases and J gave up 0 bases, with 8 bases separating them. The CDR3 bases are TGCGCCAGCAGTGAGCTGACTGACTCCTACGAGCAGTACTTC. Its translation is CASSELTDSYEQYF.

This chain links TRBV4-3 with TRBJ1-5; possible D gene TRBD1, 5 bases. The CDR3 consists of 16 residues. Germline-derived CDR1 and CDR2 are LGHNA and YSLEER. The V end lost 0 bases, the J end lost 6 bases, and 15 bases lay between the germline ends. CDR3 sequence (DNA): TGCGCCAGCAGCCAAGATGTACGGACACTCGGTCAGCCCCAGCATTTT. It yields the protein CASSQDVRTLGQPQHF.

The chain carries TRBV6-5 and TRBJ2-1, with TRBD1 matching 7 bases. CDR3 length equals 17 residues. Germline V gene lookup returns CDR1 MNHEY and CDR2 SVGAGI. The J segment lost 0 bases and the V segment lost 2 bases, leaving 7 bases of the junction unmatched. CDR3: CASSYPPTGSSYNEQFF. Here the CDR3 DNA reads TGTGCCAGCAGTTACCCACCGACAGGGAGCTCCTACAATGAGCAGTTCTTC.

This sequence joins TRBV5-1 and TRBJ2-3; 7 positions match TRBD1. The V gene end was trimmed by 7 bases and the J gene end by 5 bases; junction bases not matched to a gene: 13. CDR1 and CDR2 (germline): SGHRS, YFSETQ. There are 15 residues in the CDR3. The CDR3 spells CASRRRGREEDTQYF. CDR3 DNA: TGCGCCAGCCGAAGAAGGGGGCGAGAGGAAGATACGCAGTATTTT.

J is TRBJ2-4 and V is TRBV7-9, with no clear D. Trimming took 2 bases from V and 8 from J, leaving 16 bases between them. Germline V CDR1 and CDR2: SEHNR, FQNEAQ (reference sequence). This CDR3 region has 15 residues. The DNA for the CDR3 is TGTGCCAGCAGCTTATGGTCAGCCTTCATGGACATTCAGTACTTC. As protein: CASSLWSAFMDIQYF.

The V and J genes are TRBV19 and TRBJ2-1; D gene ambiguous. The CDR3 is made up of 12 amino acids. Germline V gene sequence: CDR1 LNHDA, CDR2 SQIVND (reference sequence). Trimming pared 5 bases from V and 0 bases from J, leaving 2 bases between. Here the CDR3 DNA reads TGTGCCAGTAGTGGCTCCTACAATGAGCAGTTCTTC. Translation: CASSGSYNEQFF.

This chain connects TRBV2 to TRBJ1-1; D may be TRBD1 (6 bases). CDR3 size: 17 residues. V dropped 4 bases and J dropped 0 bases, with 18 bases sitting between them. Germline CDR1 and CDR2: SNHLY and FYNNEI. The CDR3 reads CASSGSRTDLMNTEAFF. The CDR3 DNA reads TGTGCCAGCAGTGGTAGTCGGACAGATCTGATGAACACTGAAGCTTTCTTT.

This clonotype appeared once. V gene TRBV7-9 combines with J gene TRBJ2-1; weak D call: TRBD2 (6 bases). The V end lost 5 bases, the J end lost 8 bases, and 10 bases lay between the germline ends. Germline CDR1 SEHNR, CDR2 FQNEAQ (reference sequence). CDR3 length: 12 residues. The DNA of the CDR3 is TGTGCCAGCAGCCGACTAGTGGATGAGCAGTTCTTC. Translated: CASSRLVDEQFF.

The chain carries TRBV5-6 and TRBJ2-5; 9 bases map to TRBD1. V shed 4 bases, J shed 2 bases, and the junction held 6 bases outside the gene matches. The V gene's germline CDR1 is SGHDT and CDR2 YYEEEE. This CDR3 contains 15 residues. CDR3 coding DNA: TGTGCCAGCAGCGATACGGGACAGGGTCAAGAGACCCAGTACTTC. This translates into CASSDTGQGQETQYF.

This chain connects TRBV5-6 to TRBJ2-2; D uncertain. Germline V CDR1 and CDR2: SGHDT, YYEEEE. The CDR3 is 14 amino acids. V was clipped by 2 bases and J by 3 bases, with 8 bases between them. DNA for the CDR3: TGTGCCAGCAGCTTATTAGAGTACACCGGGGAGCTGTTTTTT. The encoded protein is CASSLLEYTGELFF.

The CDR3 sequence: CATSPRGSGRFYEQFF. The CDR3 nucleotides read TGTGCCACCAGCCCAAGGGGTAGCGGGAGGTTCTATGAGCAGTTCTTC. V usage is TRBV15 and J usage is TRBJ2-1; TRBD2 matches at 10 bases. There are 16 residues in the CDR3. The V and J ends lost 5 bases and 8 bases, in that order; junction bases with no gene match: 12. Germline V gene lookup returns CDR1 LNHNV and CDR2 YYDKDF (reference sequence).

The rearrangement uses TRBV2 and TRBJ2-1; 13 bases line up with TRBD2. With V trimmed by 2 bases and J by 6 bases, 4 bases remained unmatched. Germline CDR1 and CDR2: SNHLY and FYNNEI. The CDR3 length is 16 residues. DNA of the CDR3: TGTGCCAGCAGTGAAATACTAGCGGGAGGGCCCAATGAGCAGTTCTTC. It translates to CASSEILAGGPNEQFF.

V is TRBV7-9 and J is TRBJ2-7; 9 bases agree with TRBD1. The CDR3 is 16 residues long. Looked up from germline, CDR1 is SEHNR and CDR2 is FQNEAQ (reference sequence). With 3 bases clipped from V and 4 bases from J, the junction kept 10 bases outside the gene matches. The CDR3 coding sequence is TGTGCCAGCAGCTTCGGACCGGGACAGGGAGAATACGAGCAGTACTTC. Translation: CASSFGPGQGEYEQYF. Using reference TRBV7-9 and TRBJ2-7 for the parts outside the CDR3, the full variable domain is DTGVSQNPRHKITKRGQNVTFRCDPISEHNRLYWYRQTLGQGPEFLTYFQNEAQLEKSRLLSDRFSAERPKGSFSTLEIQRTEQGDSAMYLCASSFGPGQGEYEQYFGPGTRLTVT.

This chain links TRBV11-2 with TRBJ1-2; no reliable D call. Trimming took 3 bases from V and 4 from J, leaving 9 bases between them. Germline V gene sequence: CDR1 SGHAT, CDR2 FQNNGV. CDR3 length: 13 amino acids. In nucleotides, the CDR3 is TGTGCCAGCAGCTTCGGACTGGGCTATGGCTACACCTTC. Translating it yields CASSFGLGYGYTF.

The chain combines TRBV20-1 with TRBJ2-1, with D tentatively TRBD2 (5 bases). The CDR3 length is 17 residues. CDR1 DFQATT and CDR2 SNEGSKA come from the germline V gene (reference sequence). Between the trimmed V and J ends, which lost 0 bases and 7 bases, there was a span of 22 bases. CDR3 nucleotides: TGCAGTGCTAGAGATCTTGGGGAGACGATAGTTGGGAATGAGCAGTTCTTC. As protein: CSARDLGETIVGNEQFF.

This chain connects TRBV3-1 to TRBJ2-7; D is uncertain. V lost 1 base and J 1 base, leaving 14 bases between the germline ends. Germline loops: CDR1 LGHDT, CDR2 YNNKEL (reference sequence). This CDR3 is 16 amino acids long. CDR3 amino acids: CASSQGHSYPSYEQYF. CDR3 nucleotide sequence: TGTGCCAGCAGCCAAGGACATTCGTACCCTTCCTACGAGCAGTACTTC.

V usage is TRBV7-9 and J usage is TRBJ2-5, with TRBD1 as a possible D gene (6 bases). The CDR3 runs 14 residues. Germline V CDR1 and CDR2: SEHNR, FQNEAQ (reference sequence). V was cut by 2 bases and J by 6 bases, with 13 bases left in between. In nucleotides, the CDR3 is TGTGCCAGCAGCTTAAGCCCCAGGGGAAAGACCCAGTACTTC. The encoded protein is CASSLSPRGKTQYF.

This sequence joins TRBV6-2 or TRBV6-3 and TRBJ2-7; D not resolved. V lost 0 bases to trimming and J lost 2 bases, with 17 bases between them. This CDR3 region has 17 residues. Per germline, CDR1 MNHEY and CDR2 SVGEGT. CDR3 amino acids: CASSYSLDNPRPYEQYF. DNA for the CDR3: TGTGCCAGCAGTTACTCCCTGGATAATCCCCGACCCTACGAGCAGTACTTC.

This clonotype was recorded only once. Written as DNA, the CDR3 is TGTGCCAGCAGCATCCTCCTAGCGGCCGGGGAGGGCCAGTACTTC. It is translated as CASSILLAAGEGQYF. The chain joins TRBV11-2 to TRBJ2-5; TRBD2 aligns across 7 bases. The germline V gene has CDR1 SGHAT and CDR2 FQNNGV. V dropped 5 bases and J dropped 10; count of bases not matched to a gene: 16. CDR3 size: 15 residues.

This chain connects TRBV10-1 to TRBJ1-1; 10 positions agree with TRBD1. V lost 4 bases, J lost 3 bases, and 5 bases stayed unmatched. Germline assignment: CDR1 WNHNN and CDR2 SYGVQD (reference sequence). The CDR3 spans 15 residues. The CDR3 spells CASSGPGTGDTEAFF. In DNA, the CDR3 is TGCGCCAGCAGTGGGCCCGGGACAGGGGACACTGAAGCTTTCTTT.

The rearrangement uses TRBV7-2 and TRBJ2-7; D is uncertain. The CDR3 is made up of 13 amino acids. Looked up from germline, CDR1 is SGHTA and CDR2 is FQGNSA. V was shortened by 1 base and J by 6 bases, with 10 bases between the two germline ends. CDR3 in amino acids: CASSLGSASEQYF. Here the CDR3 DNA reads TGTGCCAGCAGCTTAGGCTCGGCAAGCGAGCAGTACTTC.